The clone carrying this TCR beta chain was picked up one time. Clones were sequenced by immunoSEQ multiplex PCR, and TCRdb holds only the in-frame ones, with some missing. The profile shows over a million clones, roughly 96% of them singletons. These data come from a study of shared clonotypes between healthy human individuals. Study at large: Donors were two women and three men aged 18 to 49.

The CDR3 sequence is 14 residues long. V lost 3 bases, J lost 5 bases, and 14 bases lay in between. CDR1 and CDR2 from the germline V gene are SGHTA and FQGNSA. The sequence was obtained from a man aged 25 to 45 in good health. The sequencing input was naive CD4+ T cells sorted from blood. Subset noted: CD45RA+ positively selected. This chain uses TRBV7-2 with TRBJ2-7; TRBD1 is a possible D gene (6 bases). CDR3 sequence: CASSFTGFLDEQYF. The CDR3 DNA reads TGTGCCAGCAGCTTTACAGGGTTCCTTGACGAGCAGTACTTC.